The 23 T cell receptor beta chains presented below share a single source sample, sequenced in a study of blood T cells in healthy people across ages. The use of a sample-barcoded 5' primer and a J-beta primer mix characterized a second PCR of roughly 6 to 11 cycles. One entry per CDR3 protein, called by TCRdb with MiXCR from the 5' RACE reads. The table records some 560,000 distinct CDR3 sequences, about 27% of them present only once. The same data also contributed to another study, on T cells of mothers and their children.

The specimen was blood. These receptors were collected from a boy under 10 years old in good health.

This chain links TRBV7-2 with TRBJ2-5, with TRBD2 identical over 12 bases. TRBJ2-7 explains the end of the DNA better; the J call may be wrong. CDR1 is SGHTA, CDR2 FQGNSA, per germline. The CDR3 contains 17 residues. CDR3 loop: CASSHSRTSGTTYEQYF. The DNA for the CDR3 is TGTGCCAGCAGCCACAGTAGGACTAGCGGGACAACGTACGAGCAGTACTTC.

This clonotype has a handful of counts. The J gene is TRBJ2-5, the V gene TRBV6-6; the D gene is possibly TRBD2 (5 bases). The J call may be faulty, since TRBJ2-7 better matches the DNA end. CDR3 size: 14 residues. Per germline, CDR1 MNHNY and CDR2 SVGAGI (reference sequence). The CDR3 loop is CASIRAGVPYEQYF. In nucleotides, the CDR3 is TGTGCCAGCATTAGGGCCGGGGTCCCCTACGAGCAGTACTTC.

This clonotype was seen repeatedly, ten times or more. V is TRBV20-1 and J is TRBJ2-5, with TRBD1 matching over 7 bases. This CDR3 has 15 amino acids. Trimming took 0 bases from V and 2 from J; bases not matched to a gene: 6. Looked up from germline, CDR1 is DFQATT and CDR2 is SNEGSKA (reference sequence). The CDR3 DNA follows: TGCAGTGCTAGAGATCGGGTGACAGGGCAAGAGACCCAGTACTTC. Its protein product is CSARDRVTGQETQYF.

This clonotype came up a few times. V usage is TRBV4-1 and J usage is TRBJ2-1; D may be TRBD1 (5 bases). The CDR3 totals 15 residues. V was clipped by 2 bases and J by 0 bases, with 8 bases between them. Looked up from germline, CDR1 is MGHRA and CDR2 is YSYEKL. The CDR3 DNA reads TGCGCCAGCAGCCAATTGGGGCCCTCCTACAATGAGCAGTTCTTC. Translation: CASSQLGPSYNEQFF.

V gene TRBV4-3 combines with J gene TRBJ1-4; TRBD1 aligns across 7 bases. J gave up 7 bases and V 6 bases, and 8 bases lay outside the gene matches. CDR3 size: 14 residues. Germline values: CDR1 LGHNA, CDR2 YSLEER. The CDR3 nucleotides read TGCGCCAGCAGGCGACAGGGCCGCGGTGAAAAACTGTTTTTT. This encodes CASRRQGRGEKLFF.

This clonotype was counted only a few times. The chain couples TRBV20-1 to TRBJ2-5; TRBD2 aligns across 13 bases. The DNA end lines up better with TRBJ2-1; the J call may be wrong. CDR3 length: 14 amino acids. CDR1 and CDR2 (germline): DFQATT, SNEGSKA (reference sequence). This CDR3 reads CSAVGTSGTNEQFF. The CDR3, as DNA: TGCAGTGCGGTCGGGACTAGCGGGACAAATGAGCAGTTCTTC.

The gene calls are TRBV12-3 or TRBV12-4 and TRBJ2-1; 8 bases line up with TRBD2. This CDR3 is 15 amino acids long. Losses at the gene ends were 6 bases for V and 9 bases for J; bases not matched to a gene: 13. Here the CDR3 reads CASSRPRIAGIEQFF. The CDR3 DNA is TGTGCCAGCAGCCGTCCGAGGATAGCGGGGATTGAGCAGTTCTTC.

This clonotype came up a few times. At one end the junction does not follow the germline gene, possibly because of a read error. The rearrangement uses TRBV20-1 and TRBJ2-7, with D perhaps matching TRBD1 (5 bases). This CDR3 is 15 amino acids long. Germline CDR1 is DFQATT and CDR2 is SNEGSKA (reference sequence). Here the CDR3 reads CSARKTGTSSYGQYF. The DNA of the CDR3 is TGCAGTGCTAGGAAAACAGGAACATCCTCCTACGGGCAGTACTTC.

This sequence joins TRBV29-1 and TRBJ2-2, with unresolved D. The CDR3 is made up of 14 amino acids. Trimming removed 1 base at V and 0 bases at J, with 6 bases between. Germline lookup yields CDR1 SQVTM and CDR2 ANQGSEA. Written as DNA, the CDR3 is TGCAGCGTTGAAGGGAGTCCGAACACCGGGGAGCTGTTTTTT. This codes for CSVEGSPNTGELFF.

The rearrangement uses TRBV29-1 and TRBJ1-2, with D possibly being TRBD1 (6 bases). This CDR3 contains 13 residues. Germline V gene sequence: CDR1 SQVTM, CDR2 ANQGSEA. V was cut by 4 bases and J by 5 bases, with 14 bases left in between. For the CDR3, the DNA is TGCAGCGTTGTGACCGGGACAAGATATGGCTACACCTTC. It codes for CSVVTGTRYGYTF. The full variable domain, with the rest looked up from reference TRBV29-1 and TRBJ1-2, is SAVISQKPSRDICQRGTSLTIQCQVDSQVTMMFWYRQQPGQSLTLIATANQGSEATYESGFVIDKFPISRPNLTFSTLTVSNMSPEDSSIYLCSVVTGTRYGYTFGSGTRLTVV.

This chain joins TRBV29-1 and TRBJ2-2, with D unresolved. This CDR3 is built from 13 residues. Looked up from germline, CDR1 is SQVTM and CDR2 is ANQGSEA. Trimming cost V 2 bases and J 4 bases, with 8 bases left between them. The chain's CDR3 is CSVEKVFTGELFF. CDR3 in DNA: TGCAGCGTTGAAAAGGTTTTCACCGGGGAGCTGTTTTTT.

Turning to this clonotype: A junction end diverges from the germline sequence, so it may reflect a read error. The V and J genes are TRBV7-9 and TRBJ2-7; TRBD2 matches at 10 bases. The germline gives CDR1 SEHNR, CDR2 FQNEAQ (reference sequence). This CDR3 contains 15 residues. The DNA for the CDR3 is TGTGTCAGCAGCCTACTAGCGGGAAACTCCTACGAGCAGTACTTC. Residues: CVSSLLAGNSYEQYF.

The sample holds one count of this clonotype. J is TRBJ1-2 and V is TRBV29-1, with D unclear. V shed 4 bases and J shed 3 bases, with 9 bases lying between them. Germline lookup yields CDR1 SQVTM and CDR2 ANQGSEA. This CDR3 contains 12 residues. The chain's CDR3 is CSVGDGDYGYTF. The DNA for the CDR3 is TGCAGCGTTGGAGACGGCGACTATGGCTACACCTTC.

V is TRBV5-5 and J is TRBJ2-5; 11 bases map to TRBD2. Per germline, CDR1 SGHKS and CDR2 YYEKEE (reference sequence). This CDR3 comprises 18 residues. Unmatched junction bases numbered 12, after V lost 4 bases and J lost 1 base. CDR3 nucleotides: TGTGCCAGCAGCGCTGGGACTAGCGGCGGCGTTGGCCAAGAGACCCAGTACTTC. Translating gives CASSAGTSGGVGQETQYF.

This clonotype was observed many times. V usage is TRBV18 and J usage is TRBJ2-7; 7 bases line up with TRBD1. The CDR3 covers 14 residues. Germline-derived CDR1 and CDR2 are KGHSH and LQKENI. Trimming cost V 8 bases and J 2 bases; bases outside gene matches: 9. In DNA, the CDR3 is TGTGCCAGCAGCCCACGGGACAGAGCCTACGAGCAGTACTTC. Translating it yields CASSPRDRAYEQYF.

As to this clonotype: One end of the junction fails to match germline, which may point to a read error. This chain connects TRBV20-1 to TRBJ2-5; TRBD1 might be the D (5 bases). The CDR3 loop spans 14 amino acids. Germline values: CDR1 DFQATT, CDR2 SNEGSKA (reference sequence). For the CDR3, the DNA is TGCAGTGCTAGAGATGGGGCGAACCAAGAGACCCGGTACTTC. It translates to CSARDGANQETRYF.

This clonotype has just a few counts. V and J are TRBV20-1 and TRBJ2-1; a possible D gene is TRBD2 (5 bases). Looked up from germline, CDR1 is DFQATT and CDR2 is SNEGSKA (reference sequence). V shed 2 bases and J shed 6 bases, with 17 bases lying between them. CDR3 size: 15 residues. CDR3 protein: CSARSGSGRVNEQFF. For the CDR3, the DNA is TGCAGTGCTAGATCTGGTTCGGGAAGGGTCAATGAGCAGTTCTTC.

This chain links TRBV14 with TRBJ2-3; D unclear. Germline assignment: CDR1 SGHDN and CDR2 FVKESK. V lost 5 bases and J 5 bases, leaving 8 bases between the germline ends. The CDR3 covers 12 residues. The CDR3: CASSGYKDTQYF. Written as DNA, the CDR3 is TGTGCCAGCAGCGGGTATAAAGATACGCAGTATTTT.

This clonotype has more than one count but fewer than ten. CDR3 amino acids: CSAQGPSGTEAFF. Here the CDR3 DNA reads TGCAGTGCTCAGGGGCCCTCCGGGACTGAAGCTTTCTTT. V and J are TRBV20-1 and TRBJ1-1; TRBD1 might be the D (6 bases). The germline V gene has CDR1 DFQATT and CDR2 SNEGSKA (reference sequence). Trimming cost V 5 bases and J 5 bases, with 15 bases left between them. The CDR3 runs to 13 residues.

The J gene is TRBJ2-3, the V gene TRBV21-1; TRBD1 reflects the table's D call only, with no check against the DNA. TRBV21-1 is designated a pseudogene. CDR3 length: 15 residues. The CDR3 loop reads CASSKRDSGTDTQYF. The DNA of the CDR3 is TGTGCCAGCAGCAAACGGGACAGCGGCACAGATACGCAGTATTTT.

V and J are TRBV7-6 and TRBJ2-3; possibly TRBD1 for D (5 bases). Germline lookup yields CDR1 SGHVS and CDR2 FNYEAQ. The CDR3 has 15 amino acids. Trimming left V 5 bases short and J 2 bases short, with 14 bases between. CDR3 loop: CASSPTAKATDTQYF. CDR3 nucleotides: TGTGCCAGCAGCCCGACAGCGAAGGCCACAGATACGCAGTATTTT. The entire variable domain, with the rest obtained from reference TRBV7-6 and TRBJ2-3, is as follows: GAGVSQSPRYKVTKRGQDVALRCDPISGHVSLYWYRQALGQGPEFLTYFNYEAQQDKSGLPNDRFSAERPEGSISTLTIQRTEQRDSAMYRCASSPTAKATDTQYFGPGTRLTVL.

The V and J genes are TRBV6-2 or TRBV6-3 and TRBJ2-2; TRBD1 aligns across 7 bases. CDR1 and CDR2 (germline): MNHEY, SVGEGT. With 7 bases clipped from V and 11 bases from J, the junction kept 13 bases outside the gene matches. CDR3 length: 14 residues. The CDR3 reads CASTWTGSGLELFF. DNA of the CDR3: TGTGCCAGCACCTGGACAGGTTCAGGCCTCGAGCTGTTTTTT.

The chain combines TRBV4-1 with TRBJ1-1, with 8 positions matching TRBD1. CDR3 size: 16 residues. The J segment lost 3 bases and the V segment lost 1 base, leaving 7 bases of the junction unmatched. Germline V CDR1 and CDR2: MGHRA, YSYEKL. The CDR3 spells CASSQVRTGKDTEAFF. The CDR3 region has the DNA TGCGCCAGCAGCCAAGTGCGGACAGGGAAAGACACTGAAGCTTTCTTT.